This is a list of T cell receptor beta chains from one sample in a study of PD-L1 blockade in urothelial cancer. Generated by immunoSEQ multiplex PCR, the TCRdb table keeps only in-frame clones and is missing some. The table shows about 88,000 clones, with 80% to 90% occurring only once. This specimen was PBMCs, taken around atezolizumab (anti-PD-L1) treatment. Source of these receptors: a woman older than 75 with urothelial cancer. CDR3s include the opening cysteine and the closing phenylalanine or tryptophan. The D gene is left open where the match is weak. Only part of the rows carry a size: once, few, many, or a class if the clone is expanded.

.	TRBJ2-7	TRBV5-4	.	CASSRAGDYEQYF	TGTGCCAGCAGCCGCGCCGGGGACTACGAGCAGTACTTC
.	TRBJ2-2	TRBV27	.	CASSFDERDTGELFF	TGTGCCAGCAGTTTTGATGAACGGGACACCGGGGAGCTGTTTTTT
.	TRBJ1-1	TRBV19	.	CASSAPMGRRGTEAFF	TGTGCCAGTAGTGCTCCTATGGGGAGACGGGGCACTGAAGCTTTCTTT
.	TRBJ1-2	TRBV19	.	CASSESAGGYTF	TGTGCCAGTAGTGAATCGGCGGGAGGCTACACCTTC
.	TRBJ2-7	TRBV18	.	CASSPTAGSGEQYF	TGTGCCAGCTCACCCACCGCCGGGTCTGGGGAGCAGTACTTC
.	TRBJ2-2	TRBV11-3	.	CASSLSGATGELFF	TGTGCCAGCAGCTTATCGGGTGCGACCGGGGAGCTGTTTTTT
.	TRBJ2-3	TRBV19	.	CASTPRGLTDTQYF	TGTGCCAGTACCCCTAGGGGTTTGACAGATACGCAGTATTTT
few	TRBJ2-3	TRBV27	.	CASSLSGLRKVINTQYF	TGTGCCAGCAGTTTATCGGGGCTCCGGAAAGTGATAAATACGCAGTATTTT
.	TRBJ1-1	TRBV6-1	.	CASSDHSGTEAFF	TGTGCCAGCAGTGATCACAGCGGGACTGAAGCTTTCTTT
.	TRBJ2-1	TRBV28	.	CASRLRTRSSYNEQFF	TGTGCCAGCAGACTCAGAACAAGGAGCTCCTACAATGAGCAGTTCTTC
.	TRBJ1-2	TRBV7-8	.	CASSPPRAAGGYTF	TGTGCCAGCAGCCCCCCCCGAGCGGCGGGGGGCTACACCTTC
.	TRBJ1-1	TRBV4-2	TRBD1	CASSQDGTGGSGTEAFF	TGTGCCAGCAGCCAGGACGGGACAGGGGGTTCGGGCACTGAAGCTTTCTTT
.	TRBJ1-1	TRBV15	.	CATSSSPGGAFF	TGTGCCACCAGCAGTTCCCCGGGGGGGGCTTTCTTT
once	TRBJ2-1	TRBV7-9	.	CASSLLGLKNNEQFF	TGTGCCAGCAGCTTGTTGGGGCTGAAAAACAATGAGCAGTTCTTC
few	TRBJ1-2	TRBV5-4	TRBD1	CASSLGDRESYGYTF	TGTGCCAGCAGCTTGGGTGACAGGGAAAGCTATGGCTACACCTTC
.	TRBJ1-5	TRBV7-3	.	CASSSNLRGSRVSCNQPQHF	TGTGCCAGCAGCTCCAACCTTAGAGGTAGTCGTGTTTCCTGCAATCAGCCCCAGCATTTT
.	TRBJ2-7	TRBV25-1	TRBD2	CASAFGLAGGPSYEQYF	TGTGCCAGTGCCTTCGGGCTAGCGGGAGGGCCGAGCTACGAGCAGTACTTC
.	TRBJ2-5	TRBV30	TRBD1	CAWSGTGWETQYF	TGTGCCTGGAGTGGGACAGGGTGGGAGACCCAGTACTTC
.	TRBJ2-7	TRBV27	TRBD1	CASSRRTGGSSYEQYF	TGTGCCAGCAGCCGTAGGACAGGGGGAAGCTCCTACGAGCAGTACTTC
.	TRBJ2-1	TRBV28	TRBD2	CASSFLISGLAGGISYNEQFF	TGTGCCAGCAGTTTCTTGATCTCGGGACTAGCGGGAGGGATCTCCTACAATGAGCAGTTCTTC
.	TRBJ2-1	TRBV19	TRBD2	CASSTQRLAGGYNEQFF	TGTGCCAGTAGTACCCAAAGACTAGCGGGAGGTTACAATGAGCAGTTCTTC
.	TRBJ1-3	TRBV25-1	.	CASSDVGAASGNTIYF	TGTGCCAGCAGTGATGTGGGGGCGGCCTCTGGAAACACCATATATTTT
.	TRBJ2-7	TRBV5-1	.	CASSSAWGSSYEQYF	TGCGCCAGCAGCTCGGCTTGGGGCAGTTCCTACGAGCAGTACTTC
.	TRBJ1-1	TRBV6-5	.	CASSSTFSGGSEAFF	TGTGCCAGCAGTTCGACATTTTCTGGGGGGAGTGAAGCTTTCTTT
.	TRBJ1-1	TRBV28	TRBD1	CASNLDRVYTEAFF	TGTGCCAGCAACCTGGACAGGGTGTACACTGAAGCTTTCTTT
.	TRBJ2-7	TRBV7-3	TRBD2	CASSPTGGQEQYF	TGTGCCAGCAGCCCCACGGGGGGGCAGGAGCAGTACTTC
.	TRBJ2-5	TRBV5-1	TRBD2	CASSLGREQETQYF	TGCGCCAGCAGCTTGGGGCGGGAGCAAGAGACCCAGTACTTC
.	TRBJ2-7	TRBV5-4	TRBD1	CASSSGQGPYEQYF	TGTGCCAGCAGCTCCGGACAGGGACCCTACGAGCAGTACTTC
.	TRBJ1-1	TRBV20-1	TRBD1	CSVRTGRAFF	TGCAGTGTAAGGACAGGGCGGGCTTTCTTT
.	TRBJ1-2	TRBV30	.	CMTSTNYGYTF	TGCATGACATCCACTAACTATGGCTACACCTTC
.	TRBJ2-1	TRBV2	TRBD2	CASSEAGLAGVGRNEQFF	TGTGCCAGCAGTGAAGCAGGGCTAGCGGGAGTGGGTCGTAATGAGCAGTTCTTC
few	TRBJ2-1	TRBV15	TRBD1	CASAAGQGQSNEQFF	TGTGCCTCCGCCGCGGGACAGGGGCAATCCAATGAGCAGTTCTTC
.	TRBJ2-1	TRBV9	TRBD2	CASSVGRAGGYEQFF	TGTGCCAGCAGCGTAGGAAGGGCGGGAGGGTATGAGCAGTTCTTC
.	TRBJ1-3	TRBV7-8	.	CASSLDIINTIYF	TGTGCCAGCAGCTTAGATATAATAAACACCATATATTTT
once	TRBJ2-4	TRBV7-2	.	CASSFNIDLAKNIQYF	TGTGCCAGCAGCTTTAACATAGACTTAGCCAAAAACATTCAGTACTTC
.	TRBJ2-1	TRBV5-1	.	CASSRRGSYNEQFF	TGCGCCAGCAGCCGGAGAGGCTCCTACAATGAGCAGTTCTTC
once	TRBJ2-2	TRBV4-1	TRBD2	CASSLPPGTSDTGELFF	TGCGCCAGCAGCCTACCCCCCGGAACTAGCGACACCGGGGAGCTGTTTTTT
.	TRBJ1-2	TRBV6-1	.	CASNAPGYNYGYTF	TGTGCCAGCAATGCCCCAGGGTACAACTATGGCTACACCTTC
.	TRBJ2-1	TRBV5-5	.	CASSFAGIYNEQFF	TGTGCCAGCAGCTTTGCCGGGATATACAATGAGCAGTTCTTC
.	TRBJ1-5	TRBV19	.	CASKDRTSRQPQHF	TGTGCCAGCAAAGACAGGACGTCGCGACAGCCCCAGCATTTT
.	TRBJ1-5	TRBV19	.	CASRDGGWNQPQHF	TGTGCCAGTCGAGACGGAGGTTGGAATCAGCCCCAGCATTTT
.	TRBJ2-2	TRBV19	.	CASSTRLQSANTGELFF	TGTGCCAGTAGTACACGTTTACAGTCCGCGAACACCGGGGAGCTGTTTTTT
.	TRBJ1-1	TRBV19	TRBD1	CASSTGGVGEAFF	TGTGCCAGTAGTACAGGGGGCGTCGGTGAAGCTTTCTTT
.	TRBJ1-2	TRBV2	TRBD1	CASRRTGGTYGYTF	TGTGCCAGCAGGAGGACAGGGGGAACCTATGGCTACACCTTC
once	TRBJ1-1	TRBV19	TRBD1	CASRDRGLSPSNTEAFF	TGTGCCAGTAGGGACAGGGGCCTTTCCCCTTCAAACACTGAAGCTTTCTTT